What follows are 27 T cell receptor beta chains derived from one specimen sequenced in a study of blood T cell repertoires in COVID-19 (dated by TCRdb to about 2020). The method was the immunoSEQ multiplex PCR assay. The clones in this table, taken by TCRdb from immuneACCESS, are in-frame only. Not every clone is retained; where verified, under half of the shortfall comes from an unresolved V gene, and the cause of the rest is unknown. In this sample the table shows about 160,000 clones, 85% to 95% of which occur a single time. Under 5% of the sample rests with the top ten. The sample taken for sequencing was peripheral blood. These receptors came from a woman aged 50 to 60 with acute or convalescent COVID-19.

The rearrangement joins TRBV10-2 to TRBJ1-3; no clear D gene. Germline lookup yields CDR1 WSHSY and CDR2 SAAADI. Trimming removed 0 bases at V and 0 bases at J, with 3 bases between. There are 14 residues in the CDR3. CDR3 amino acids: CASSESASGNTIYF. The CDR3 DNA sequence: TGCGCCAGCAGTGAGTCGGCCTCTGGAAACACCATATATTTT.

The chain links TRBV7-6 to TRBJ2-3; perhaps TRBD1 as D (5 bases). Trimming took off 2 bases at V and 0 bases at J, with 9 bases between the two ends. CDR1 is SGHVS and CDR2 is FNYEAQ in the germline V gene. The CDR3 is 15 amino acids. The CDR3 here is CASSLKAGSTDTQYF. The CDR3 region has the DNA TGTGCCAGCAGCTTAAAGGCAGGGAGCACAGATACGCAGTATTTT.

This chain joins TRBV7-6 and TRBJ1-5; D is ambiguous. The germline V gene has CDR1 SGHVS and CDR2 FNYEAQ. The CDR3 totals 15 residues. With 3 bases removed from V and 0 bases from J, the gap between germline ends came to 9 bases. The CDR3 region has the DNA TGTGCCAGCAGCTTGGGGAGTTATAGCAATCAGCCCCAGCATTTT. Its translation is CASSLGSYSNQPQHF.

The chain employs TRBV7-6 and TRBJ2-7, with 8 nucleotides matching TRBD1. Trimming at V came to 1 base and at J to 3 bases, leaving 5 bases not matched to a gene. Germline V gives CDR1 SGHVS, CDR2 FNYEAQ. The CDR3 spans 15 residues. For the CDR3, the DNA is TGTGCCAGCAGCTTAGAACCCGGGACAGGCTACGAGCAGTACTTC. This translates into CASSLEPGTGYEQYF.

The chain combines TRBV4-2 with TRBJ1-4, with 9 bases lining up with TRBD1. Looked up from germline, CDR1 is LGHNA and CDR2 is YNFKEQ. The ends lost 4 bases at V and 2 bases at J; junction bases unmatched: 14. CDR3 length equals 19 residues. In DNA, the CDR3 is TGTGCCAGCAGCCGACGACAGGGGGTGGGGATATCGACTAATGAAAAACTGTTTTTT. Translation: CASSRRQGVGISTNEKLFF.

This CDR3 reads CASSTRSSYNEQFF. Here the CDR3 DNA reads TGTGCCAGCAGCACCCGCAGCTCCTACAATGAGCAGTTCTTC. The rearrangement uses TRBV9 and TRBJ2-1; D gene unclear. V was pared by 4 bases and J by 0 bases, with 8 bases between. This CDR3 comprises 14 residues. The germline CDR1 and CDR2 sequences are SGDLS and YYNGEE.

The rearrangement joins TRBV27 to TRBJ1-5; a possible D gene is TRBD1 (6 bases). CDR1 is MNHEY, CDR2 SMNVEV, per germline (reference sequence). There are 13 residues in the CDR3. V lost 6 bases, J lost 1 base, and 7 bases lay in between. The CDR3 reads CASSQGSNQPQHF. The CDR3 DNA sequence: TGTGCCAGCAGCCAGGGGAGCAATCAGCCCCAGCATTTT.

The rearrangement links TRBV7-3 to TRBJ2-1; D call uncertain. This CDR3 has 12 residues. With 1 base removed from V and 9 bases from J, the gap between germline ends came to 7 bases. Germline CDR1 is SGHTA and CDR2 is FQGTGA. The DNA for the CDR3 is TGTGCCAGCAGCTTAATGTACGGTGAGCAGTTCTTC. As protein: CASSLMYGEQFF.

The V and J genes are TRBV28 and TRBJ1-1, with D hard to call. Trimming removed 4 bases at V and 0 bases at J, with 12 bases between. Germline V CDR1 and CDR2: MDHEN, SYDVKM. This CDR3 has 15 residues. The CDR3, as DNA: TGTGCCAGCAGTTCCGGAGGGATCATGAACACTGAAGCTTTCTTT. Translation: CASSSGGIMNTEAFF.

This rearrangement joins TRBV2 to TRBJ2-2; tentatively, D is TRBD1 (6 bases). CDR3 size: 14 residues. Germline V gene sequence: CDR1 SNHLY, CDR2 FYNNEI. The V and J ends lost 4 bases and 4 bases respectively, with 10 bases between them. As DNA, the CDR3 is TGTGCCAGCAGTGCAGGGGATAGCACCGGGGAGCTGTTTTTT. Translating gives CASSAGDSTGELFF.

V and J are TRBV28 and TRBJ1-2; no reliable D call. The V and J ends lost 3 bases and 2 bases respectively, with 10 bases between them. The CDR3 is made up of 14 amino acids. Germline values: CDR1 MDHEN, CDR2 SYDVKM. The CDR3 DNA follows: TGTGCCAGCAGTTTGGGCAACAGCAACTATGGCTACACCTTC. Its protein is CASSLGNSNYGYTF.

The V call is TRBV30, the J call TRBJ1-2; 8 nucleotides line up with TRBD1. V shed 3 bases, J shed 5 bases, and the junction held 2 bases outside the gene matches. Germline CDR1 and CDR2: GTSNPN and SVGIG (reference sequence). The CDR3 is made up of 12 amino acids. For the CDR3, the DNA is TGTGCCTGGAGGAGGACAGGGTATGGCTACACCTTC. Its translation is CAWRRTGYGYTF.

For this clone: At the DNA level, this CDR3 is encoded by other sequences in the same sample as well. The chain employs TRBV28 and TRBJ1-2; 8 positions agree with TRBD1. The V and J ends lost 5 bases and 5 bases, in that order; junction bases with no gene match: 4. CDR1 is MDHEN and CDR2 is SYDVKM in the germline V gene. CDR3 length: 13 residues. The CDR3 spells CASSPDRDYGYTF. DNA of the CDR3: TGTGCCAGCAGTCCGGACAGGGATTATGGCTACACCTTC.

This chain connects TRBV24-1 to TRBJ2-7, with TRBD1 matching over 10 bases. V lost 2 bases to trimming and J lost 5 bases; unmatched junction nucleotides: 2. The CDR3 extends over 14 amino acids. Germline V gene data show CDR1 as KGHDR and CDR2 as SFDVKD. CDR3 DNA sequence: TGTGCCACCAGTGATTCGGGACAGGGGAACGAGCAGTACTTC. Its protein is CATSDSGQGNEQYF.

The chain carries TRBV12-3 or TRBV12-4 and TRBJ1-2; TRBD1 is a possible D gene (5 bases). This CDR3 is 13 amino acids long. Deletions cut 8 bases from V and 4 bases from J, with 14 bases between. The CDR3 region is CASSGLTAYGYTF. Here the CDR3 DNA reads TGTGCCAGCTCGGGACTTACTGCCTATGGCTACACCTTC.

CDR3 residues: CASSSSPIREAKNIQYF. The CDR3 DNA is TGTGCCAGCAGCTCGTCCCCAATCAGGGAAGCCAAAAACATTCAGTACTTC. The chain employs TRBV5-4 and TRBJ2-4, with D perhaps matching TRBD1 (5 bases). V lost 3 bases to trimming and J lost 0 bases, with 16 bases between them. Germline-derived CDR1 and CDR2 are SGHNT and YYREEE (reference sequence). The CDR3 covers 17 residues. Full variable domain (rest looked up from reference TRBV5-4 and TRBJ2-4): ETGVTQSPTHLIKTRGQQVTLRCSSQSGHNTVSWYQQALGQGPQFIFQYYREEENGRGNFPPRFSGLQFPNYSSELNVNALELDDSALYLCASSSSPIREAKNIQYFGAGTRLSVL.

This clone was found once. The chain recombines TRBV7-2 with TRBJ2-7; D ambiguous. With 5 bases removed from V and 6 bases from J, the gap between germline ends came to 8 bases. The CDR3 loop spans 11 amino acids. The germline CDR1 and CDR2 sequences are SGHTA and FQGNSA. The CDR3 loop is CASSPHSEQYF. The CDR3 coding sequence is TGTGCCAGCAGCCCCCATTCCGAGCAGTACTTC.

V usage is TRBV13 and J usage is TRBJ2-1; D unclear. The CDR3 covers 14 residues. V shed 6 bases and J shed 0 bases, with 9 bases lying between them. Germline CDR1 reads PRHDT; CDR2 reads FYEKMQ (reference sequence). The CDR3: CASSHVSSYNEQFF. CDR3 nucleotides: TGTGCCAGCAGTCATGTGAGCTCCTACAATGAGCAGTTCTTC.

The chain couples TRBV6-5 to TRBJ1-5; TRBD1 aligns across 9 bases. This CDR3 has 15 amino acids. The V gene end was trimmed by 10 bases and the J gene end by 5 bases; junction bases not matched to a gene: 12. Per the germline V gene, CDR1 is MNHEY and CDR2 is SVGAGI. The CDR3 region has the DNA TGTGCCACCTTCCGGGACAGGGTTGGCGATCAGCCCCAGCATTTT. Residues: CATFRDRVGDQPQHF.

This rearrangement joins TRBV9 to TRBJ1-4, with D perhaps matching TRBD1 (5 bases). The germline gives CDR1 SGDLS, CDR2 YYNGEE. This CDR3 is 16 amino acids long. Deletions cut 0 bases from V and 2 bases from J, with 11 bases between. DNA for the CDR3: TGTGCCAGCAGCGTAGGTGGGGGGAGGACTAATGAAAAACTGTTTTTT. It specifies CASSVGGGRTNEKLFF.

This chain joins TRBV6-6 and TRBJ1-2; D is unclear. CDR1 is MNHNY, CDR2 SVGAGI, per germline (reference sequence). V shed 0 bases and J shed 3 bases, with 11 bases lying between them. The CDR3 is 15 amino acids. Here the CDR3 DNA reads TGTGCCAGCAGTTACTCCACACAGAGCCACTATGGCTACACCTTC. Its translation is CASSYSTQSHYGYTF.

V is TRBV30 and J is TRBJ1-4; no definite D call. V lost 3 bases and J lost 2, with 10 bases in between. Germline loops: CDR1 GTSNPN, CDR2 SVGIG (reference sequence). This CDR3 region has 14 residues. The CDR3 DNA sequence: TGTGCCTGGAGCGACCGAGGGACTAATGAAAAACTGTTTTTT. It translates to CAWSDRGTNEKLFF.

The V and J genes are TRBV11-2 and TRBJ2-5; D perhaps matches TRBD1 (5 bases). Germline CDR1 and CDR2: SGHAT and FQNNGV. This CDR3 is 15 amino acids long. The V and J ends lost 0 bases and 2 bases respectively, with 10 bases between them. CDR3 sequence: CASSLEGHPQETQYF. CDR3 nucleotides: TGTGCCAGCAGCTTAGAAGGACACCCACAAGAGACCCAGTACTTC. Complete variable domain (other parts from reference TRBV11-2 and TRBJ2-5): EAGVAQSPRYKIIEKRQSVAFWCNPISGHATLYWYQQILGQGPKLLIQFQNNGVVDDSQLPKDRFSAERLKGVDSTLKIQPAKLEDSAVYLCASSLEGHPQETQYFGPGTRLLVL.

This clone was seen once. The rearrangement uses TRBV7-2 and TRBJ1-6; D not resolved. The germline V and J ends were trimmed by 5 bases and 7 bases, with 18 bases remaining between them. Germline V gene data show CDR1 as SGHTA and CDR2 as FQGNSA. This CDR3 has 16 amino acids. The CDR3 nucleotides read TGTGCCAGCAGCCTCATATTCGGGAATAGGAATTCACCCCTCCACTTT. As protein: CASSLIFGNRNSPLHF.

The chain joins TRBV2 to TRBJ1-1; D call uncertain. V was pared by 7 bases and J by 2 bases, with 20 bases between. The length of the CDR3 is 16 residues. In germline, CDR1 is SNHLY, CDR2 FYNNEI. CDR3: CASTLEIGSINTEAFF. DNA of the CDR3: TGTGCCAGCACCTTGGAGATAGGGAGTATCAACACTGAAGCTTTCTTT. The whole variable domain, filled in from reference TRBV2 and TRBJ1-1, reads EPEVTQTPSHQVTQMGQEVILRCVPISNHLYFYWYRQILGQKVEFLVSFYNNEISEKSEIFDDQFSVERPDGSNFTLKIRSTKLEDSAMYFCASTLEIGSINTEAFFGQGTRLTVV.

The chain uses TRBV11-1 and TRBJ1-2, with D perhaps TRBD1 (5 bases). Trimming removed 2 bases from V and 1 base from J, with 11 bases in between. In germline, CDR1 is SGHAT, CDR2 FQDESV (reference sequence). The CDR3 length is 15 residues. The chain's CDR3 is CASSLSPTVNYGYTF. CDR3 in DNA: TGTGCCAGCAGCTTAAGTCCGACAGTTAACTATGGCTACACCTTC.

The V call is TRBV28, the J call TRBJ1-2, with D perhaps matching TRBD1 (5 bases). Trimming removed 7 bases from V and 3 bases from J, with 12 bases in between. CDR3 length: 13 amino acids. Germline assignment: CDR1 MDHEN and CDR2 SYDVKM. This chain's CDR3 is CASTQGTDYGYTF. CDR3 nucleotide sequence: TGTGCCAGCACCCAAGGGACTGACTATGGCTACACCTTC.